This T cell receptor (beta chain) is from a study of blood T cell repertoires in COVID-19. Per the authors' pipeline: Nucleated cell number was recorded as an estimate derived from reference gene primer amplification. Sequenced by immunoSEQ multiplex PCR; TCRdb stores in-frame clones only, minus some. V and J calls and clone size are as listed in that table; D and trimming were resolved from the DNA. Found here are over 30,000 clones, 87% of them singletons; the top ten hold around a tenth. The CDR3 loop spans 14 amino acids. Germline-derived CDR1 and CDR2 are SGHTA and FQGNSA. V was pared by 5 bases and J by 4 bases, with 15 bases between.

Sequenced sample: peripheral blood. The receptor was derived from a man of 80 years or more with active COVID-19. The V and J genes are TRBV7-2 and TRBJ2-7, with D possibly matching TRBD2 (5 bases). The CDR3 nucleotides are TGTGCCAGCAGCCCAGGCCCTGGACTTTACGAGCAGTACTTC. Translation: CASSPGPGLYEQYF.